A single sample is the source of the 7 T cell receptor beta chains below, sequenced in a study of blood T cell repertoires in COVID-19 (TCRdb year 2020). The method was the immunoSEQ multiplex PCR assay. TCRdb limited this immuneACCESS table to in-frame rearrangements with V and J called. A share of clones is missing; checked studies link under half to unresolved V genes, and the rest is unexplained. This sample gives about 140,000 clones in total; 88% of them show up just once. Less than 2% of the sample rests with the top ten. Source material: peripheral blood. The receptors shown here come from a man aged 65-85 years with acute or convalescent COVID-19.

This sequence joins TRBV29-1 and TRBJ2-1, with TRBD2 identical over 9 bases. The V gene's germline CDR1 is SQVTM and CDR2 ANQGSEA. The CDR3 consists of 15 residues. The J segment lost 5 bases and the V segment lost 5 bases, leaving 10 bases of the junction unmatched. The CDR3 protein is CSVRDSGSVHNEQFF. CDR3 bases: TGCAGCGTTCGGGATAGCGGGAGCGTCCACAATGAGCAGTTCTTC.

The chain recombines TRBV9 with TRBJ2-1, with TRBD2 matching over 8 bases. Per germline, CDR1 SGDLS and CDR2 YYNGEE. The CDR3 spans 15 residues. J was trimmed by 9 bases and V by 0 bases; bases with no gene match: 8. DNA for the CDR3: TGTGCCAGCAGCGTAGTTGTTAGCGGGAACGGTGAGCAGTTCTTC. It encodes CASSVVVSGNGEQFF.

The J gene is TRBJ2-1, the V gene TRBV28, with TRBD2 identical over 14 bases. V shed 11 bases and J 7 bases; nucleotides not matched to a gene: 4. Germline CDR1 reads MDHEN; CDR2 reads SYDVKM. The CDR3 runs 13 residues. CDR3 bases: TGTGCCGCCGGGACTAGCGGGAGAAATGAGCAGTTCTTC. This codes for CAAGTSGRNEQFF.

This clone was seen only a few times. J is TRBJ2-1 and V is TRBV7-9; tentatively, D is TRBD1 (5 bases). Per the germline V gene, CDR1 is SEHNR and CDR2 is FQNEAQ (reference sequence). The CDR3 is made up of 19 amino acids. V was shortened by 4 bases and J by 2 bases, with 24 bases between the two germline ends. The CDR3 here is CASSSRPTEKRQAYNEQFF. As DNA, the CDR3 is TGTGCCAGCAGCTCTAGGCCGACAGAGAAACGCCAGGCCTACAATGAGCAGTTCTTC. Full variable domain (outside the CDR3, taken from reference TRBV7-9 and TRBJ2-1): DTGVSQNPRHKITKRGQNVTFRCDPISEHNRLYWYRQTLGQGPEFLTYFQNEAQLEKSRLLSDRFSAERPKGSFSTLEIQRTEQGDSAMYLCASSSRPTEKRQAYNEQFFGPGTRLTVL.

The chain has TRBV19 and TRBJ1-1; TRBD1 is a possible D gene (6 bases). CDR3 length equals 16 residues. Germline CDR1 and CDR2: LNHDA and SQIVND (reference sequence). Trimming removed 7 bases from V and 4 bases from J, with 22 bases in between. CDR3 loop: CASTTPKKGVGTEAFF. CDR3 DNA: TGTGCCAGTACTACCCCGAAGAAGGGGGTAGGCACTGAAGCTTTCTTT.

The J gene is TRBJ2-1, the V gene TRBV5-1, with D perhaps TRBD2 (5 bases). Germline lookup yields CDR1 SGHRS and CDR2 YFSETQ. Deletions cut 2 bases from V and 1 base from J, with 13 bases between. The CDR3 has 16 residues. The CDR3 sequence is CASSLSRGQSYNEQFF. In nucleotides, the CDR3 is TGCGCCAGCAGCTTAAGCAGAGGGCAATCCTACAATGAGCAGTTCTTC.

This clone appeared once. The chain recombines TRBV6-4 with TRBJ2-7; 12 nucleotides align to TRBD1. The J segment lost 9 bases and the V segment lost 5 bases, leaving 5 bases of the junction unmatched. This CDR3 contains 13 residues. Germline V gene data show CDR1 as MRHNA and CDR2 as SNTAGT. As DNA, the CDR3 is TGTGCCAGCAGTCCGGGACAGGGGGCCTCGCAGTACTTC. Translation gives CASSPGQGASQYF.